This TCR beta chain is from a study of blood T cell repertoires in COVID-19. Study summary: The origin of the acute and convalescent COVID-19 samples was the United States, Italy and Spain. Sources were T cells, B-cell-depleted T cells, or PBMCs; the material itself was cDNA or gDNA.

Source study methods: It was from reference gene primer amplification that nucleated cell counts were estimated. Measured with immunoSEQ multiplex PCR; TCRdb has only the in-frame clones, and not every one. Clonal size and the V and J genes are those of that table, whereas D and trimming came from the DNA. The repertoire holds around 94,000 clones, with 70% to 85% as singletons. This clone was recorded only once. The CDR3 has 11 amino acids. V was pared by 6 bases and J by 10 bases, with 9 bases between. This receptor was obtained from a man aged 60 to 75 with active or convalescent COVID-19. Source material: peripheral blood. The chain uses TRBV12-3 or TRBV12-4 and TRBJ2-2, with D perhaps matching TRBD2 (5 bases). CDR3: CASREAEELFF. The CDR3 DNA follows: TGTGCCAGCAGGGAGGCCGAGGAGCTGTTTTTT.